The entry below gives a single TCR beta chain sequence along with its context. Data came from immunoSEQ multiplex PCR; TCRdb stores just in-frame clones and leaves some out. The table includes 65,000 to 95,000 clones, 80% to 90% detected once. This specimen belongs to a study of control samples from healthy donors and cancer patients. The V and J ends lost 1 base and 4 bases respectively, with 11 bases between them. Germline V lookup: CDR1 LNHDA, CDR2 SQIVND (reference sequence). The CDR3 has 14 residues. The TCR originated in a man between 45 and 60 years old in good health. Sequencing was done on a sample of blood. The chain recombines TRBV19 with TRBJ2-7; D is ambiguous. In DNA form, the CDR3 reads TGTGCCAGTAGTATAGGGCCCACAAATTACGAGCAGTACTTC. Its translation is CASSIGPTNYEQYF.